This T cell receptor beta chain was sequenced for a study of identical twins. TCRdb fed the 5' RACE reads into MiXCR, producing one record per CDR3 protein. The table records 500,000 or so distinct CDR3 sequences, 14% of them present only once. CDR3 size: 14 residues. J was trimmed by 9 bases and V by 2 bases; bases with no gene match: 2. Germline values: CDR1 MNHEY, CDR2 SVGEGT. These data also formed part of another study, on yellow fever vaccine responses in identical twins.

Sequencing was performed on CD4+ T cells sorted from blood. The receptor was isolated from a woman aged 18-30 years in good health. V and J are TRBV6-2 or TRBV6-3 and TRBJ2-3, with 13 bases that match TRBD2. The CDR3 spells CASSYRLAGGTQYF. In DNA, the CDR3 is TGTGCCAGCAGTTACAGACTAGCGGGAGGAACGCAGTATTTT.